This TCR beta chain was retrieved from a study of cytomegalovirus exposure and HLA in healthy donors. Findings and caveats of the study: No immune exposure information besides CMV serostatus was available. Cytomegalovirus-associated status was assigned to approximately 160 TCR beta chains. In most subjects, TCR beta sequences reportedly gave accurate predictions of HLA-A and HLA-B alleles. When a later analysis compared HLA-associated TCR beta chains with equally common others, the HLA-associated chains turned out to be more clonally expanded and to have lower generation probabilities.

CDR1 is SQVTM and CDR2 is ANQGSEA in the germline V gene. The CDR3 consists of 12 residues. V shed 7 bases and J 3 bases; nucleotides not matched to a gene: 2. Comment on this clone: What it binds is unknown.

This PCR relied on a set of 60 Vbeta primers and 13 Jbeta primers. Measured with immunoSEQ multiplex PCR; TCRdb has only the in-frame clones, and not every one. Of roughly 200,000 clones listed, 75% to 85% are singletons. Sequenced material: PBMCs. This clonotype was sampled from a woman aged 60-75 years in good health and CMV-seropositive. The rearrangement uses TRBV29-1 and TRBJ2-1; 8 nucleotides line up with TRBD1. CDR3 loop: CSAGGSYNEQFF. DNA for the CDR3: TGCAGCGCAGGGGGCAGCTACAATGAGCAGTTCTTC.